A selection of T cell receptor beta chains follows, all from one sample in a study of T cells in localized non-small cell lung cancer. Libraries were prepared by immunoSEQ multiplex PCR; TCRdb keeps only in-frame clonotypes and omits some of them. The data show some 51,000 clones, with 70% to 90% seen just once and about 5.6% held by the top ten. This specimen was peripheral blood, taken before any cancer treatment. These receptor sequences come from a woman aged 40-69 years with stage I lung adenocarcinoma. CDR3s include the opening cysteine and the closing phenylalanine or tryptophan. The D gene is left open where the match is weak. Some rows mark clone size as missing; the rest say once, few, many or name a class of expanded clone.

CDR3 length,V gene,clone size,D gene,J gene,CDR3 protein,CDR3 DNA
15,TRBV11-2,-,-,TRBJ2-7,CASSSYRGPQMEQYF,TGTGCCAGCAGCTCTTACCGGGGGCCCCAAATGGAGCAGTACTTC
16,TRBV5-8,-,-,TRBJ2-5,CASSLGGRSEQETQYF,TGTGCCAGCAGCCTAGGGGGACGGAGCGAGCAAGAGACCCAGTACTTC
16,TRBV7-2,-,-,TRBJ2-1,CASSPPGTAVNNEQFF,TGTGCCAGCAGCCCCCCCGGGACTGCGGTAAACAATGAGCAGTTCTTC
17,TRBV10-1,-,-,TRBJ2-3,CASSEIPLDPTTDTQYF,TGCGCCAGCAGTGAAATTCCCCTAGATCCCACCACAGATACGCAGTATTTT
15,TRBV7-6,-,TRBD1,TRBJ2-2,CASSTGGEGAGELFF,TGTGCCAGCTCGACAGGGGGCGAGGGGGCCGGGGAGCTGTTTTTT
11,TRBV2,-,-,TRBJ2-5,CASSVQETQYF,TGTGCCAGCAGCGTTCAAGAGACCCAGTACTTC
10,TRBV5-8,-,-,TRBJ1-1,CASSGTEAFF,TGTGCCAGCAGTGGCACTGAAGCTTTCTTT
13,TRBV6-6,once,-,TRBJ1-3,CASSYRGLDTIYF,TGTGCCAGCAGTTATCGGGGGTTGGACACCATATATTTT
14,TRBV30,-,-,TRBJ1-5,CAWSARGGNQPQHF,TGTGCCTGGAGCGCCCGGGGAGGCAATCAGCCCCAGCATTTT
11,TRBV6-5,-,-,TRBJ2-7,CASSYSHEQYF,TGTGCCAGCAGTTATTCCCACGAGCAGTACTTC
13,TRBV5-6,-,-,TRBJ1-1,CASSWGGNTEAFF,TGTGCCAGCAGCTGGGGCGGGAACACTGAAGCTTTCTTT
15,TRBV7-9,-,-,TRBJ1-6,CASSGDLKGDSPLHF,TGTGCCAGCAGCGGGGACCTCAAAGGTGATTCACCCCTCCACTTT
15,TRBV13,-,-,TRBJ2-7,CASSRRAPERDEQYF,TGTGCCAGCAGCCGCCGGGCCCCAGAACGGGACGAGCAGTACTTC
10,TRBV6-1,-,-,TRBJ1-2,CASSNYGYTF,TGTGCCAGCAGTAACTATGGCTACACCTTC
16,TRBV29-1,-,TRBD2,TRBJ2-7,CSVSVRDYQSSYEQYF,TGCAGCGTTTCGGTGCGGGACTACCAAAGCTCCTACGAGCAGTACTTC
14,TRBV5-6,-,-,TRBJ1-6,CASSLVGVASPLHF,TGTGCCAGCAGCTTGGTTGGGGTTGCTTCACCCCTCCACTTT
16,TRBV6-5,-,-,TRBJ2-7,CASSYSAPGGGYEQYF,TGTGCCAGCAGTTACTCAGCCCCAGGTGGAGGCTACGAGCAGTACTTC
16,TRBV7-2,-,-,TRBJ1-1,CASSLPAGRVHTEAFF,TGTGCCAGCAGCTTACCCGCCGGCAGGGTGCACACTGAAGCTTTCTTT
13,TRBV7-9,-,-,TRBJ1-5,CASSEYSNQPQHF,TGTGCCAGCAGCGAGTATAGCAATCAGCCCCAGCATTTT
17,TRBV21-1,once,-,TRBJ1-1,CASSKQKDRDVNTEAFF,TGTGCCAGCAGCAAACAGAAGGACAGGGATGTGAACACTGAAGCTTTCTTT
12,TRBV19,once,-,TRBJ1-1,CASNDRNTEAFF,TGTGCCAGTAACGATAGGAACACTGAAGCTTTCTTT
12,TRBV9,-,-,TRBJ2-1,CASRSFGTEQFF,TGTGCCAGCAGGTCCTTCGGGACGGAGCAGTTCTTC
14,TRBV14,few,TRBD1,TRBJ2-3,CASGGTGSTDTQYF,TGTGCCAGCGGAGGGACAGGGAGCACAGATACGCAGTATTTT
16,TRBV9,-,TRBD1,TRBJ1-4,CASSVGGTGLREKLFF,TGTGCCAGCAGCGTAGGCGGGACAGGGTTAAGAGAAAAACTGTTTTTT
13,TRBV2,-,TRBD1,TRBJ2-7,CASKTGAEYEQYF,TGTGCCAGTAAGACAGGGGCGGAATACGAGCAGTACTTC
15,TRBV5-1,-,TRBD1,TRBJ2-7,CASSFDRGRLDEQYF,TGCGCCAGCAGCTTCGACAGGGGGAGGCTCGACGAGCAGTACTTC
14,TRBV27,-,TRBD1,TRBJ2-7,CASRQQGFEYEQYF,TGTGCCAGCAGGCAACAGGGGTTTGAGTACGAGCAGTACTTC
13,TRBV28,-,-,TRBJ1-5,CASSYNSNQPQHF,TGTGCCAGCAGTTATAATAGCAATCAGCCCCAGCATTTT
14,TRBV21-1,-,-,TRBJ1-1,CASSKAKGDTEAFF,TGTGCCAGCAGCAAAGCGAAAGGGGACACTGAAGCTTTCTTT
16,TRBV27,-,-,TRBJ1-2,CASSLRRGAGGYGYTF,TGTGCCAGCAGTCTCCGACGGGGCGCGGGGGGATATGGCTACACCTTC
15,TRBV5-8,once,-,TRBJ2-3,CASSSTGASTDTQYF,TGTGCCAGCAGCAGCACGGGGGCTAGCACAGATACGCAGTATTTT
15,TRBV30,-,-,TRBJ2-2,CAWNRQGRNTGELFF,TGTGCCTGGAACCGACAAGGACGGAACACCGGGGAGCTGTTTTTT
14,TRBV6-6,-,-,TRBJ1-4,CASSLRRQTEKLFF,TGTGCCAGCAGTTTGCGCCGACAGACCGAAAAACTGTTTTTT
15,TRBV19,-,-,TRBJ2-3,CASSMKQGSTDTQYF,TGTGCCAGTAGTATGAAACAGGGAAGTACAGATACGCAGTATTTT
14,TRBV14,few,TRBD1,TRBJ2-7,CASSQDPQGAKQYF,TGTGCCAGCAGCCAAGACCCACAGGGGGCGAAACAGTACTTC
15,TRBV7-8,once,-,TRBJ1-5,CASSSGRVGNQPQHF,TGTGCCAGCAGCTCCGGACGGGTGGGCAATCAGCCCCAGCATTTT
11,TRBV7-2,-,-,TRBJ1-1,CASSLGSEAFF,TGTGCCAGCAGCTTAGGTTCTGAAGCTTTCTTT
15,TRBV10-2,many,TRBD2,TRBJ2-2,CASSASGGGTGELFF,TGCGCCAGCAGTGCCAGCGGGGGGGGCACCGGGGAGCTGTTTTTT
13,TRBV6-4,-,-,TRBJ1-5,CASSENRDQPQHF,TGTGCCAGCAGTGAGAATAGGGACCAGCCCCAGCATTTT
17,TRBV28,once,TRBD1,TRBJ1-5,CASSRSPGGTGWEPQHF,TGTGCCAGCAGTCGTAGCCCAGGGGGGACAGGCTGGGAGCCCCAGCATTTT
16,TRBV6-6,-,-,TRBJ1-6,CASTSDASSYNSPLHF,TGTGCCAGCACCTCGGACGCGAGCTCCTATAATTCACCCCTCCACTTT
15,TRBV19,-,-,TRBJ2-3,CASSIDPASTDTQYF,TGTGCCAGTAGTATAGACCCTGCTAGCACAGATACGCAGTATTTT
11,TRBV6-5,-,-,TRBJ2-5,CASSYSGTQYF,TGTGCCAGCAGTTACTCGGGGACCCAGTACTTC
16,TRBV5-1,-,-,TRBJ2-5,CASSLEGLVAIETQYF,TGCGCCAGCAGCTTGGAGGGCCTAGTGGCTATAGAGACCCAGTACTTC
11,TRBV30,few,-,TRBJ2-1,CAWSGYNEQFF,TGTGCCTGGAGTGGGTACAATGAGCAGTTCTTC
15,TRBV7-8,-,TRBD1,TRBJ2-7,CASSLEGARKYEQYF,TGTGCCAGCAGCTTAGAGGGGGCGCGGAAGTACGAGCAGTACTTC
19,TRBV27,-,TRBD2,TRBJ2-1,CASRTRLAGGLSSYNEQFF,TGTGCCAGCAGAACCCGACTAGCGGGGGGGCTGAGCTCCTACAATGAGCAGTTCTTC
15,TRBV11-2,-,-,TRBJ2-5,CASSLTTGRQETQYF,TGTGCCAGCAGCCTGACAACAGGCCGCCAAGAGACCCAGTACTTC
14,TRBV7-9,-,-,TRBJ2-2,CASKGPLDTGELFF,TGTGCCAGCAAAGGGCCCTTGGACACCGGGGAGCTGTTTTTT
15,TRBV9,-,-,TRBJ2-2,CASSVTGKDTGELFF,TGTGCCAGCAGCGTCACAGGGAAAGATACCGGGGAGCTGTTTTTT
15,TRBV7-2,once,TRBD2,TRBJ2-3,CASSQTPAGADTQYF,TGTGCCAGCAGTCAGACCCCAGCGGGAGCAGATACGCAGTATTTT
16,TRBV11-2,-,-,TRBJ1-5,CASSLGPLGSNQPQHF,TGTGCCAGCAGCTTAGGTCCCCTGGGGAGCAATCAGCCCCAGCATTTT
12,TRBV5-6,-,-,TRBJ1-5,CASSSPNQPQHF,TGTGCCAGCAGTTCGCCCAATCAGCCCCAGCATTTT